What follows are 32 T cell receptor beta chains derived from one specimen sequenced in a study of blood T cell repertoires in COVID-19. Here immunoSEQ multiplex PCR was the method, and the copy in TCRdb shows in-frame clones only, minus some. The table records approximately 230,000 clones, about 80% of them present only once. Sequenced material: peripheral blood. The source is a man older than 75 with acute or convalescent COVID-19.

The chain employs TRBV27 and TRBJ2-2; possible D gene TRBD2, 5 bases. The CDR3 sequence is 15 residues long. Trimming removed 5 bases at V and 2 bases at J, with 12 bases between. Germline loops: CDR1 MNHEY, CDR2 SMNVEV (reference sequence). The CDR3 nucleotides read TGTGCCAGCAGTGTCTACAGCGGAAACACCGGGGAGCTGTTTTTT. This translates into CASSVYSGNTGELFF.

This chain joins TRBV19 and TRBJ2-1; 8 positions agree with TRBD2. The CDR3 spans 19 residues. Germline V gene lookup returns CDR1 LNHDA and CDR2 SQIVND (reference sequence). V lost 0 bases and J lost 3; bases outside the gene matches: 13. CDR3 nucleotide sequence: TGTGCCAGTAGTATAGATCTCGGGAGGGCAGGGAGAAGCTACAATGAGCAGTTCTTC. Translated: CASSIDLGRAGRSYNEQFF.

The genes are TRBV25-1 and TRBJ1-6, with 7 bases that match TRBD1. The length of the CDR3 is 15 residues. Germline V gene lookup returns CDR1 MGHDK and CDR2 SYGVNS. V lost 6 bases, J lost 2 bases, and 4 bases stayed unmatched. The DNA of the CDR3 is TGTGCCAGCAGACCTGACAGGGCCTATAATTCACCCCTCCACTTT. Its protein product is CASRPDRAYNSPLHF.

This clone was detected only once. This chain connects TRBV19 to TRBJ2-6; unclear D gene. The CDR3 spans 14 residues. V was shortened by 5 bases and J by 3 bases, with 8 bases between the two germline ends. The V gene's germline CDR1 is LNHDA and CDR2 SQIVND (reference sequence). In nucleotides, the CDR3 is TGTGCCAGTAGTCCGCTTAGTGGGGCCAACGTCCTGACTTTC. Its protein product is CASSPLSGANVLTF.

The rearrangement uses TRBV3-1 (or the pseudogene TRBV3-2) and TRBJ1-4, with TRBD1 as a possible D gene (6 bases). The CDR3 totals 13 residues. Trimming cost V 5 bases and J 8 bases, with 12 bases left between them. Per germline, CDR1 LGHDT and CDR2 YNNKEL (reference sequence). The CDR3 sequence is CASSVTGREKLFF. The CDR3 DNA follows: TGTGCCAGCAGCGTGACAGGCCGCGAAAAACTGTTTTTT.

The chain combines TRBV7-8 with TRBJ1-6; 7 bases agree with TRBD1. V shed 5 bases and J 7 bases; nucleotides not matched to a gene: 17. This CDR3 spans 18 amino acids. CDR1 SGHVS and CDR2 FQNEAQ come from the germline V gene. This CDR3 is CASSRRGTVELENSPLHF. The CDR3 nucleotides are TGTGCCAGCAGCCGACGCGGGACAGTCGAACTAGAGAATTCACCCCTCCACTTT.

The genes are TRBV5-1 and TRBJ2-4, with 8 bases that match TRBD1. CDR3 length equals 15 residues. J was trimmed by 4 bases and V by 4 bases; bases with no gene match: 7. The V gene's germline CDR1 is SGHRS and CDR2 YFSETQ. In DNA, the CDR3 is TGCGCCAGCAGCCCTCGACAGGGGATAAAAAACATTCAGTACTTC. Translation gives CASSPRQGIKNIQYF.

A single count supports this clone. The V and J genes are TRBV5-6 and TRBJ2-2; 8 nucleotides line up with TRBD1. V was clipped by 3 bases and J by 7 bases; unmatched bases: 20. This CDR3 is 19 amino acids long. CDR1 and CDR2 (germline): SGHDT, YYEEEE. The CDR3 coding sequence is TGTGCCAGCAGCTCGGTGCGAGGAAAGACAGGGGTACTCGGCGGGGAGCTGTTTTTT. Residues: CASSSVRGKTGVLGGELFF.

The V and J genes are TRBV5-5 and TRBJ2-2; 10 bases align to TRBD2. Germline V lookup: CDR1 SGHKS, CDR2 YYEKEE (reference sequence). The CDR3 extends over 17 amino acids. Trimming removed 4 bases from V and 4 bases from J; junction bases left unmatched: 10. CDR3 in amino acids: CASSASPSGRATGELFF. The CDR3 nucleotides are TGTGCCAGCAGCGCCAGCCCGAGCGGGAGGGCCACCGGGGAGCTGTTTTTT.

The J gene is TRBJ2-2, the V gene TRBV9; tentatively, D is TRBD1 (6 bases). The CDR3 runs 14 residues. The germline CDR1 and CDR2 sequences are SGDLS and YYNGEE. V gave up 1 base and J gave up 5 bases, with 9 bases separating them. CDR3 bases: TGTGCCAGCAGCGTATCAACAGGGACCGGGGAGCTGTTTTTT. This sequence encodes CASSVSTGTGELFF. The full variable domain, with the rest looked up from reference TRBV9 and TRBJ2-2, is DSGVTQTPKHLITATGQRVTLRCSPRSGDLSVYWYQQSLDQGLQFLIQYYNGEERAKGNILERFSAQQFPDLHSELNLSSLELGDSALYFCASSVSTGTGELFFGEGSRLTVL.

This chain uses TRBV27 with TRBJ2-2, with D perhaps TRBD2 (5 bases). Looked up from germline, CDR1 is MNHEY and CDR2 is SMNVEV (reference sequence). The CDR3 extends over 15 amino acids. V was pared by 6 bases and J by 1 base, with 12 bases between. The CDR3: CASSPGFVNTGELFF. The CDR3 DNA sequence: TGTGCCAGCAGCCCGGGGTTCGTGAACACCGGGGAGCTGTTTTTT.

The chain links TRBV18 to TRBJ1-5; 9 nucleotides match TRBD1. Germline CDR1 KGHSH, CDR2 LQKENI. The CDR3 runs 14 residues. V gave up 6 bases and J gave up 7 bases; unmatched junction bases: 7. CDR3 amino acids: CASSGTGYWQPQHF. The DNA of the CDR3 is TGTGCCAGCTCCGGGACAGGGTATTGGCAGCCCCAGCATTTT.

The chain employs TRBV6-5 and TRBJ1-2; 9 nucleotides align to TRBD1. V shed 8 bases and J 1 base; nucleotides not matched to a gene: 8. Germline V lookup: CDR1 MNHEY, CDR2 SVGAGI. There are 15 residues in the CDR3. CDR3 in amino acids: CASALTGGDNYGYTF. DNA for the CDR3: TGTGCCAGCGCTTTAACAGGGGGCGATAACTATGGCTACACCTTC.

This sequence joins TRBV3-1 (or the pseudogene TRBV3-2) and TRBJ1-1; the match to TRBD1 covers 7 bases. The CDR3 covers 13 residues. V dropped 4 bases and J dropped 4; count of bases not matched to a gene: 3. Germline assignment: CDR1 LGHDT and CDR2 YNNKEL (reference sequence). The DNA for the CDR3 is TGTGCCAGCAGCCTGGGGACAGCCACTGAAGCTTTCTTT. It encodes CASSLGTATEAFF.

This chain joins TRBV5-1 and TRBJ1-2; 7 positions agree with TRBD1. The CDR3 covers 14 residues. The J segment lost 4 bases and the V segment lost 0 bases, leaving 3 bases of the junction unmatched. Germline-derived CDR1 and CDR2 are SGHRS and YFSETQ. The CDR3 coding sequence is TGCGCCAGCAGCTTGGGTGGACAGGTCTATGGCTACACCTTC. Its translation: CASSLGGQVYGYTF. Looking up the rest from reference TRBV5-1 and TRBJ1-2 gives the full variable domain: KAGVTQTPRYLIKTRGQQVTLSCSPISGHRSVSWYQQTPGQGLQFLFEYFSETQRNKGNFPGRFSGRQFSNSRSEMNVSTLELGDSALYLCASSLGGQVYGYTFGSGTRLTVV.

In its sample, this clone was seen once. J is TRBJ2-1 and V is TRBV6-5; 15 positions agree with TRBD2. The CDR3 length is 15 residues. The V gene end was trimmed by 2 bases and the J gene end by 9 bases; junction bases not matched to a gene: 2. Looked up from germline, CDR1 is MNHEY and CDR2 is SVGAGI. Here the CDR3 DNA reads TGTGCCAGCAGTTACGGACTAGCGGGAGGGCTTGAGCAGTTCTTC. Translation gives CASSYGLAGGLEQFF.

J is TRBJ1-4 and V is TRBV30; TRBD1 aligns across 7 bases. From germline, CDR1 is GTSNPN and CDR2 SVGIG (reference sequence). The CDR3 sequence is 14 residues long. With 3 bases clipped from V and 4 bases from J, the junction kept 5 bases outside the gene matches. In DNA, the CDR3 is TGTGCCTGGAGGTACAGGGGTCTTAATGAAAAACTGTTTTTT. Its protein is CAWRYRGLNEKLFF. Based on the CDR3 plus reference TRBV30 and TRBJ1-4, the full variable domain is SQTIHQWPATLVQPVGSPLSLECTVEGTSNPNLYWYRQAAGRGLQLLFYSVGIGQISSEVPQNLSASRPQDRQFILSSKKLLLSDSGFYLCAWRYRGLNEKLFFGSGTQLSVL.

The chain links TRBV6-5 to TRBJ1-6, with 7 bases identical to TRBD1. With V trimmed by 6 bases and J by 19 bases, 18 bases remained unmatched. CDR1 and CDR2 from the germline V gene are MNHEY and SVGAGI. The CDR3 sequence is 14 residues long. CDR3 region: CASRSLGRTGDTHF. CDR3 DNA sequence: TGTGCCAGCAGGTCCCTTGGCCGGACAGGAGATACTCACTTT.

The rearrangement joins TRBV6-5 to TRBJ2-1, with D perhaps matching TRBD2 (5 bases). The CDR3 contains 14 residues. V was clipped by 6 bases and J by 8 bases, with 17 bases between them. The V gene's germline CDR1 is MNHEY and CDR2 SVGAGI. This CDR3 reads CASRRAPGGDEQFF. For the CDR3, the DNA is TGTGCCAGCAGGCGGGCCCCCGGAGGCGATGAGCAGTTCTTC.

The chain has TRBV2 and TRBJ2-7; a weak D match, TRBD1 (5 bases). Germline lookup yields CDR1 SNHLY and CDR2 FYNNEI. V was pared by 6 bases and J by 2 bases, with 11 bases between. The CDR3 is 13 residues long. CDR3 nucleotides: TGTGCCAGCAGCAATCAGGGCCCCTACGAGCAGTACTTC. Translation gives CASSNQGPYEQYF.

This clone showed up just a few times. V is TRBV19 and J is TRBJ1-4; no clear D gene. CDR3 length: 15 amino acids. Trimming cost V 7 bases and J 8 bases, with 20 bases left between them. The germline V gene has CDR1 LNHDA and CDR2 SQIVND (reference sequence). CDR3 sequence reads: CASTDTTTSGEKLFF. The CDR3 DNA is TGTGCCAGTACCGATACGACAACGAGTGGGGAAAAACTGTTTTTT.

The CDR3 here is CATSEPDLSSYNEQFF. CDR3 coding DNA: TGTGCCACCAGTGAACCCGACTTAAGCTCCTACAATGAGCAGTTCTTC. This chain uses TRBV24-1 with TRBJ2-1; D not resolved. Trimming removed 4 bases from V and 0 bases from J, with 12 bases in between. The CDR3 has 16 residues. CDR1 and CDR2 from the germline V gene are KGHDR and SFDVKD.

CDR3 nucleotide sequence: TGTGCCAGCAGCGTAACGGGAGCGCCCTCCTACGAGCAGTACTTC. Translated: CASSVTGAPSYEQYF. The rearrangement links TRBV9 to TRBJ2-7; a weak D match, TRBD2 (6 bases). V was pared by 1 base and J by 0 bases, with 11 bases between. From germline, CDR1 is SGDLS and CDR2 YYNGEE. There are 15 residues in the CDR3.

The V call is TRBV18, the J call TRBJ2-7; D may be TRBD2 (6 bases). V lost 2 bases, J lost 7 bases, and 15 bases lay in between. Germline V gives CDR1 KGHSH, CDR2 LQKENI. The CDR3 is 14 amino acids. The CDR3: CASSPSGSGGEQYF. The DNA of the CDR3 is TGTGCCAGCTCACCAAGCGGGTCCGGAGGGGAGCAGTACTTC.

The V call is TRBV2, the J call TRBJ2-3, with TRBD2 matching over 10 bases. The V gene's germline CDR1 is SNHLY and CDR2 FYNNEI. The length of the CDR3 is 14 residues. With 5 bases clipped from V and 4 bases from J, the junction kept 3 bases outside the gene matches. For the CDR3, the DNA is TGTGCCAGCAGTTTAGGACTAGCGGCAGATACGCAGTATTTT. It encodes CASSLGLAADTQYF.

This rearrangement joins TRBV19 to TRBJ2-1; TRBD1 matches at 7 bases. Trimming removed 4 bases from V and 3 bases from J; junction bases left unmatched: 6. CDR1 and CDR2 from the germline V gene are LNHDA and SQIVND (reference sequence). The CDR3 covers 15 residues. The CDR3 is CASSTGTDNYNEQFF. The CDR3 bases are TGTGCCAGTAGTACAGGGACAGACAACTACAATGAGCAGTTCTTC. Combining the CDR3 with reference TRBV19 and TRBJ2-1 gives the whole variable domain DGGITQSPKYLFRKEGQNVTLSCEQNLNHDAMYWYRQDPGQGLRLIYYSQIVNDFQKGDIAEGYSVSREKKESFPLTVTSAQKNPTAFYLCASSTGTDNYNEQFFGPGTRLTVL.

The chain uses TRBV21-1 and TRBJ2-1; TRBD2 is taken as the D call from the table, unchecked against the DNA. TRBV21-1 is noted as a pseudogene. The CDR3 sequence is 15 residues long. The CDR3 loop reads CASSTSNLAGVEQFF. The CDR3 coding sequence is TGTGCCAGCAGCACCAGCAATCTAGCGGGAGTTGAGCAGTTCTTC.

V is TRBV19 and J is TRBJ1-2, with TRBD1 as a possible D gene (6 bases). The CDR3 is made up of 15 amino acids. V lost 6 bases to trimming and J lost 4 bases, with 18 bases between them. Germline CDR1 and CDR2: LNHDA and SQIVND (reference sequence). The CDR3 reads CASSDTWTALYGYTF. The CDR3 DNA is TGTGCCAGTAGCGACACCTGGACAGCTCTCTATGGCTACACCTTC.

This chain uses TRBV11-2 with TRBJ2-7, with D possibly matching TRBD1 (6 bases). The length of the CDR3 is 18 residues. The V end lost 3 bases, the J end lost 2 bases, and 23 bases lay between the germline ends. Germline assignment: CDR1 SGHAT and CDR2 FQNNGV. The CDR3 spells CASSFTDSTVRQAYEQYF. CDR3 in DNA: TGTGCCAGCAGCTTCACGGACAGCACAGTACGGCAAGCCTACGAGCAGTACTTC.

The chain combines TRBV28 with TRBJ1-2, with TRBD1 identical over 7 bases. The CDR3 extends over 14 amino acids. V was pared by 6 bases and J by 4 bases, with 8 bases of the junction left unmatched. Looked up from germline, CDR1 is MDHEN and CDR2 is SYDVKM. CDR3 coding DNA: TGTGCCAGCAGGCGCGTTGGACAGGCCTATGGCTACACCTTC. Residues: CASRRVGQAYGYTF.

The genes are TRBV4-2 and TRBJ1-6, with 9 bases identical to TRBD1. The V segment lost 1 base and the J segment 6 bases; nucleotides outside the gene matches: 4. From germline, CDR1 is LGHNA and CDR2 YNFKEQ. The CDR3 has 16 amino acids. The CDR3 is CASSQGTQGANSPLHF. CDR3 DNA sequence: TGTGCCAGCAGCCAAGGAACACAGGGGGCTAATTCACCCCTCCACTTT.

J is TRBJ2-6 and V is TRBV15; TRBD2 agrees at 7 bases. This CDR3 region has 17 residues. With 0 bases clipped from V and 8 bases from J, the junction kept 10 bases outside the gene matches. Looked up from germline, CDR1 is LNHNV and CDR2 is YYDKDF (reference sequence). CDR3 sequence reads: CATSREDPLGGTNVLTF. The DNA of the CDR3 is TGTGCCACCAGCAGAGAAGACCCCTTGGGGGGGACCAACGTCCTGACTTTC.